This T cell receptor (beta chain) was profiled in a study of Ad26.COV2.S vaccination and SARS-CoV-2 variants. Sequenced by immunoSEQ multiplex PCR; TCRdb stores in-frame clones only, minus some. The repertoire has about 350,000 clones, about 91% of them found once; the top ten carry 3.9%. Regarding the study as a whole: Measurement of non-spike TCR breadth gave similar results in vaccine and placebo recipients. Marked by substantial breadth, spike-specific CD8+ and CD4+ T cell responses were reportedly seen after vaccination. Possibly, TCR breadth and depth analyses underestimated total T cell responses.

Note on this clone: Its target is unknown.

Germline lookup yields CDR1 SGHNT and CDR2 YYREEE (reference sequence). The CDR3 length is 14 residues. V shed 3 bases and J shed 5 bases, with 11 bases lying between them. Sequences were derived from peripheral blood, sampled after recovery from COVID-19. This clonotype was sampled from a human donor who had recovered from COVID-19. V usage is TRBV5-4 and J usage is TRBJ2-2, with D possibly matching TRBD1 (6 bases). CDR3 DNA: TGTGCCAGCAGCTCCCGACAGGAAACCGGGGAGCTGTTTTTT. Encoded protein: CASSSRQETGELFF.